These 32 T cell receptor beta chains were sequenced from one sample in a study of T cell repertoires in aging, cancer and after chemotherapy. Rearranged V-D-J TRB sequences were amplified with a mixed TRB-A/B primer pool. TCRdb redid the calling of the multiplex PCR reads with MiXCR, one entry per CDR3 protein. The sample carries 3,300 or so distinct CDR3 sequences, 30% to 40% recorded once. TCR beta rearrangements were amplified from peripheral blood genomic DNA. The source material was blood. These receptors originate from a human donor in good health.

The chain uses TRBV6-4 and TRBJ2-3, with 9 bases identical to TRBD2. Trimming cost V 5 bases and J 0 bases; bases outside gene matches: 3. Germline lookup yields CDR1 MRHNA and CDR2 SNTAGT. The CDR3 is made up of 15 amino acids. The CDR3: CASSLLAGSTDTQYF. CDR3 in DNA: TGTGCCAGCAGTCTTCTAGCGGGGAGCACAGATACGCAGTATTTT.

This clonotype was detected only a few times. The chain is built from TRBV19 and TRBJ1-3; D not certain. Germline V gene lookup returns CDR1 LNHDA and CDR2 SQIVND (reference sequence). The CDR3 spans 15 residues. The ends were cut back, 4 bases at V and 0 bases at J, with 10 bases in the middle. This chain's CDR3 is CASSRPAPSGNTIYF. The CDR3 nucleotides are TGTGCCAGTAGTAGACCGGCCCCCTCTGGAAACACCATATATTTT.

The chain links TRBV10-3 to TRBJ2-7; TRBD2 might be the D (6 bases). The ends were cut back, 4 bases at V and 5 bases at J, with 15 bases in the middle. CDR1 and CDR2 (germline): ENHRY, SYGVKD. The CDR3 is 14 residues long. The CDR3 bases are TGTGCCATCAGTGCCCGGGGGATCCATGACGAGCAGTACGTC. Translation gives CAISARGIHDEQYV.

This CDR3 is CASSYRGRATEAFF. The CDR3 DNA sequence: TGTGCCAGCAGTTACCGCGGGAGGGCGACTGAAGCTTTCTTT. The chain combines TRBV6-5 with TRBJ1-1; no clear D gene. V was cut by 2 bases and J by 5 bases, with 12 bases left in between. Germline assignment: CDR1 MNHEY and CDR2 SVGAGI. The CDR3 loop spans 14 amino acids.

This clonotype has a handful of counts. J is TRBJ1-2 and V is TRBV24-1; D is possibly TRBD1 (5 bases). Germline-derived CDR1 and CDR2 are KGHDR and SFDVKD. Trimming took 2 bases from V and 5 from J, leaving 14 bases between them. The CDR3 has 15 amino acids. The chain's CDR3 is CATSDSREGRYGYTF. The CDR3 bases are TGTGCCACCAGTGATTCCCGGGAGGGGAGGTATGGCTACACCTTC.

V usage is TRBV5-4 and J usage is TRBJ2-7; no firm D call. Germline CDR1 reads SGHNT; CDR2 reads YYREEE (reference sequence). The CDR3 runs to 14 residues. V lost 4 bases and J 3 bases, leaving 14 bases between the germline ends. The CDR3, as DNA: TGTGCCAGCAGCCAAGATGGCGGCGGCTACGAGCAGTACTTC. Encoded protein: CASSQDGGGYEQYF.

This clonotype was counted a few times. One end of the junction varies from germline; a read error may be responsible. The CDR3: CASSYGNNEAFF. As DNA, the CDR3 is TGTGCCAGCAGTTACGGCAACAATGAAGCTTTCTTT. The chain couples TRBV6-6 to TRBJ1-1; no definite D call. CDR1 and CDR2 (germline): MNHNY, SVGAGI (reference sequence). The CDR3 is 12 residues long.

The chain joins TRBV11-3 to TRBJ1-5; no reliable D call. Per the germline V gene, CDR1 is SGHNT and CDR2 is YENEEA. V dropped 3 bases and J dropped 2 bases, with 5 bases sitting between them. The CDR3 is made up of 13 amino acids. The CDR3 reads CASSFGGNQPQHF. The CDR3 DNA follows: TGTGCCAGCAGCTTTGGGGGCAATCAGCCCCAGCATTTT.

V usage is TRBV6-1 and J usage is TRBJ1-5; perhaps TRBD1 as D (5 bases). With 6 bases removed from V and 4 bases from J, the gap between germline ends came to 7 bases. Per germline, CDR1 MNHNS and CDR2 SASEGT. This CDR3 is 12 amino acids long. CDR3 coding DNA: TGTGCCAGCAGAGGGGAGAATCAGCCCCAGCATTTT. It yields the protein CASRGENQPQHF.

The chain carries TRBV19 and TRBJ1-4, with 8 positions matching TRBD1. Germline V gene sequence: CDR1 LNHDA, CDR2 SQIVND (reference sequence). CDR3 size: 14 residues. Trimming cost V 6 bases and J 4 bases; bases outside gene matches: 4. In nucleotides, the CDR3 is TGTGCCAGTAGCCAACAGGGGGATAATGAAAAACTGTTTTTT. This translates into CASSQQGDNEKLFF.

The CDR3 DNA is TGTGCCGCCGGGACAGGGTCCTACGAGCAGTACGTC. Protein product: CAAGTGSYEQYV. The rearrangement links TRBV7-9 to TRBJ2-7, with TRBD1 identical over 9 bases. Germline V gene data show CDR1 as SEHNR and CDR2 as FQNEAQ (reference sequence). V shed 11 bases, J shed 1 base, and the junction held 3 bases outside the gene matches. The CDR3 spans 12 residues.

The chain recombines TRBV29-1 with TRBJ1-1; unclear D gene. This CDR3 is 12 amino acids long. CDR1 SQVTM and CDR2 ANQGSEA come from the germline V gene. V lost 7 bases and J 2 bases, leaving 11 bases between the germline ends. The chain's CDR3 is CSAEGGNTEAFF. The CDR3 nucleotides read TGCAGCGCCGAGGGTGGAAACACTGAAGCTTTCTTT.

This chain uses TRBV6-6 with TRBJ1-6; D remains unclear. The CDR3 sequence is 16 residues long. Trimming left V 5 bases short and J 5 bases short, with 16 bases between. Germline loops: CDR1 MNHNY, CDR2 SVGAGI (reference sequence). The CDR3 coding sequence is TGTGCCAGCAGTGGCACGACGGAGAACGATAATTCACCCCTCCACTTT. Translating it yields CASSGTTENDNSPLHF.

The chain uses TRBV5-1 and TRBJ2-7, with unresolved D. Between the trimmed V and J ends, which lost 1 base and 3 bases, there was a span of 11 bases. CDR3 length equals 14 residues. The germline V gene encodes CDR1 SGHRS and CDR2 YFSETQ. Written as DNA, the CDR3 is TGCGCCAGCAGCTTGAGCCCCAGCCTCTACGAGCAGTACTTC. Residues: CASSLSPSLYEQYF.

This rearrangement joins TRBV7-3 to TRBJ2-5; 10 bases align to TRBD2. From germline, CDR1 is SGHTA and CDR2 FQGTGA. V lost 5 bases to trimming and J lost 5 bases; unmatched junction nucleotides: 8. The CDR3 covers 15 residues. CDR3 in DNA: TGTGCCAGCAGCCCGTCAGCGGGGGGGCGGGAGACCCAGTACTTC. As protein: CASSPSAGGRETQYF.

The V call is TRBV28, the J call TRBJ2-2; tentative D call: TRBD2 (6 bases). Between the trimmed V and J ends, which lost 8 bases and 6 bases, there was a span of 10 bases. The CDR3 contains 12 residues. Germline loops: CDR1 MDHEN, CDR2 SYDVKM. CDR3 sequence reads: CASGGYPGELFF. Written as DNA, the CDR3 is TGTGCCAGCGGGGGGTACCCCGGGGAGCTGTTTTTT.

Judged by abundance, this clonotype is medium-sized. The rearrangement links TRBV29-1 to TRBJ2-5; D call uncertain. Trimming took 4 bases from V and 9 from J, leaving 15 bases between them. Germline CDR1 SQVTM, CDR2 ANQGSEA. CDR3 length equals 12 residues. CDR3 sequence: CSVVAGGVAQYF. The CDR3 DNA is TGCAGCGTTGTTGCAGGTGGGGTGGCCCAGTACTTC.

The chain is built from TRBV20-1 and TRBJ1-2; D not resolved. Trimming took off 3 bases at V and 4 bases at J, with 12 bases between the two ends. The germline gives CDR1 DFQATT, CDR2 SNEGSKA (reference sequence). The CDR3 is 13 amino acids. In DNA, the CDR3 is TGCAGTGCTAGTAGCGGGCCTTCCTATGGCTACACCTTC. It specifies CSASSGPSYGYTF.

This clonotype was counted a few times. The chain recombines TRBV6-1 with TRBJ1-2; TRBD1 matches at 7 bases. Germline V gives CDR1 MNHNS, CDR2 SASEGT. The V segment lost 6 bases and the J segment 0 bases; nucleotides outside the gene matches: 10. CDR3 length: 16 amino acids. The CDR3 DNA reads TGTGCCAGCAGGAAGTCCCTAGGGGGCCCTAACTATGGCTACACCTTC. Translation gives CASRKSLGGPNYGYTF.

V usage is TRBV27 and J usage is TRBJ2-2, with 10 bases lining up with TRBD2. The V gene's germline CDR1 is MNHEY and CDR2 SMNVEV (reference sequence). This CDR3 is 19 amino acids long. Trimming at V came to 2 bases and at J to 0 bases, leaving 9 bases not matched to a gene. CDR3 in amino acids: CASSLGLLAGASNTGELFF. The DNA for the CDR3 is TGTGCCAGCAGTTTAGGGCTTCTAGCGGGGGCCTCGAACACCGGGGAGCTGTTTTTT.

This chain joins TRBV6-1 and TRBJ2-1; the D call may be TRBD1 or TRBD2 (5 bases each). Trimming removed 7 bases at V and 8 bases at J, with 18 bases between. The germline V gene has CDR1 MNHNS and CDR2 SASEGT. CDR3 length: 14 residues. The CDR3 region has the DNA TGTGCCAGCAAGTCCGGGACGAAAACGGATGAGCAGTTCTTC. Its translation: CASKSGTKTDEQFF.

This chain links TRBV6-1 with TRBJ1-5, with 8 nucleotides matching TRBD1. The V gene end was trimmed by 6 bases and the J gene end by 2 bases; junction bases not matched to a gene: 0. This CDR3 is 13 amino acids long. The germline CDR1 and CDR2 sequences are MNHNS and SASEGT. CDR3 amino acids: CASRDRGNQPQHF. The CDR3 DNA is TGTGCCAGCAGGGACAGGGGCAATCAGCCCCAGCATTTT.

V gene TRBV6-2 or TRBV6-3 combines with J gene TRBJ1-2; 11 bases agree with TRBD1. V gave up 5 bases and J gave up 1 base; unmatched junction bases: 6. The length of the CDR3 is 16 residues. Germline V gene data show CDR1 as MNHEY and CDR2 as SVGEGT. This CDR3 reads CASSTGTGGVNYGYTF. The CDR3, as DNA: TGTGCCAGCAGTACCGGGACAGGGGGAGTTAACTATGGCTACACCTTC.

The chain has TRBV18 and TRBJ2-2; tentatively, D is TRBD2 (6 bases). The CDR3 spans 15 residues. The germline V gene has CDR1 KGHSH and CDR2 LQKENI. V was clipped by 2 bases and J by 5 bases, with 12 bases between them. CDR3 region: CASSPSLGGTGELFF. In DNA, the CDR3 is TGTGCCAGCTCACCATCCCTCGGAGGGACCGGGGAGCTGTTTTTT.

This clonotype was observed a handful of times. In DNA, the CDR3 is TGTGCCAGCAGTTCCCTAGACAGGCTGGAGACCCAGTACTTC. Residues: CASSSLDRLETQYF. The rearrangement joins TRBV12-3 or TRBV12-4 to TRBJ2-5, with D possibly being TRBD1 (6 bases). Trimming removed 4 bases at V and 5 bases at J, with 14 bases between. The CDR3 sequence is 14 residues long.

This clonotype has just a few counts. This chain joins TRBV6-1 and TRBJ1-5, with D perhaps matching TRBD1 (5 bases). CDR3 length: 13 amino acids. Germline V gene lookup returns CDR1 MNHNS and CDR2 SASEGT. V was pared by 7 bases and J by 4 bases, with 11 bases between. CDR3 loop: CASTYGGNQPQHF. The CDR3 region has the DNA TGTGCCAGCACCTATGGGGGTAATCAGCCCCAGCATTTT.

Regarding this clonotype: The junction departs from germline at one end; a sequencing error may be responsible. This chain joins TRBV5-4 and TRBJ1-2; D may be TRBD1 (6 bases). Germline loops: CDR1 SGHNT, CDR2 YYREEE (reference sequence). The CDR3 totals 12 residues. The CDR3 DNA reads TGCGCCAGCAGCTTGGCAGGGGATGGCTACACCTTC. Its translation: CASSLAGDGYTF.

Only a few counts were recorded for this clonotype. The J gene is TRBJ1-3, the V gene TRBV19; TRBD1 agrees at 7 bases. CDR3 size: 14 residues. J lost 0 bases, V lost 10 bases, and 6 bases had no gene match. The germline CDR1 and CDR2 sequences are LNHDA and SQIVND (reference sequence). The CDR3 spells CATNDRDSGNTIYF. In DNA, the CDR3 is TGTGCCACCAACGACAGGGACTCTGGAAACACCATATATTTT.

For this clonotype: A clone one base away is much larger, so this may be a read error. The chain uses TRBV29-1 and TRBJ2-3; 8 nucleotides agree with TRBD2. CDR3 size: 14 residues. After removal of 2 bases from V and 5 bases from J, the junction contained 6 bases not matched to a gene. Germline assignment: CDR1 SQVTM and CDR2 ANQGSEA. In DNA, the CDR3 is TGCAGCGTTGAATATCGGGGGGGCAGAGATACGCAGTATTTT. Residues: CSVEYRGGRDTQYF.

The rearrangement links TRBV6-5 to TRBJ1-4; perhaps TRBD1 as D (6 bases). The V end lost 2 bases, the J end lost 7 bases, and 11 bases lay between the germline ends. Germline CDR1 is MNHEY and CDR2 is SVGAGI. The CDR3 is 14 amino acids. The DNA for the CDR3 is TGTGCCAGCAGTTACGAGGGGGGCGGTGAAAAACTGTTTTTT. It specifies CASSYEGGGEKLFF.

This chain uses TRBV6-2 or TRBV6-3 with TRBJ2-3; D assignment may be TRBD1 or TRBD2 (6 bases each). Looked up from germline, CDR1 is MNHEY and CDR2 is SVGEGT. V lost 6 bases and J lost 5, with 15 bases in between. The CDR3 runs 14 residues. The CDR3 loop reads CASSPRGGRDTQYF. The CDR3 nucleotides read TGTGCCAGCAGCCCTCGAGGGGGGCGAGATACGCAGTATTTT.

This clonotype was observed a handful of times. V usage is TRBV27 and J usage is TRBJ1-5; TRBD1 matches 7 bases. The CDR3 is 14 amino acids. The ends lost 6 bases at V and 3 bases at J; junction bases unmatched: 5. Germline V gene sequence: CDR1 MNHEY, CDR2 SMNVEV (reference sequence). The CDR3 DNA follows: TGTGCCAGCAGGCAGGGGGGCTCCAATCAGCCCCAGCATTTT. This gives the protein CASRQGGSNQPQHF.